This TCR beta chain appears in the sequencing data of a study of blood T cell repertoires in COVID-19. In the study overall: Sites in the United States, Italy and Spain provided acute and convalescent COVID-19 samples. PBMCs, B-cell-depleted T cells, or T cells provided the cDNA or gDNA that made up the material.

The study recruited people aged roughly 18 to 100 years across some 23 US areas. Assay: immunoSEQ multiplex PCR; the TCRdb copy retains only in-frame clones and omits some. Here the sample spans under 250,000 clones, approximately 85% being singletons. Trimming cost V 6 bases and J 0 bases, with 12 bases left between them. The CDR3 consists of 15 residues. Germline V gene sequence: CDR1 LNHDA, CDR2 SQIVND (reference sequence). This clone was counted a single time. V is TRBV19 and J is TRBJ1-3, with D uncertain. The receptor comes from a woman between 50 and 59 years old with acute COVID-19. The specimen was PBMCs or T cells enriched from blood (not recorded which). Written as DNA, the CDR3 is TGTGCCAGTAGCACCGCAGCGGTCTCTGGAAACACCATATATTTT. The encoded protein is CASSTAAVSGNTIYF.